The clone carrying this T cell receptor beta chain has just a few counts. Its target is unknown. Per the germline V gene, CDR1 is SGHDN and CDR2 is FVKESK. The V and J ends lost 1 base and 0 bases respectively, with 12 bases between them. This CDR3 region has 16 residues. The second PCR ran 7 to 11 cycles with a sample-barcoded 5' primer and J-beta primers. Each cDNA molecule was tagged by a template-switch adaptor with 12 random nucleotides. No fewer than 3 million CDR3-containing paired-end reads came from each sample. From the 5' RACE reads, TCRdb called clonotypes with MiXCR, one entry per CDR3 protein. The sample carries around 1,100,000 distinct CDR3 sequences, 30% to 40% recorded once. Collection of around 9.3 milliliters of peripheral blood was performed for each donor. The data are from a study of blood T cells in healthy people across ages. General study findings and limits: Diversity estimates from one million T cells were considered underestimates.

The chain carries TRBV14 and TRBJ1-1; D gene unclear. Input material: blood. The clonotype comes from a young man in good health. CDR3 sequence reads: CASSQVGWQMNTEAFF. In DNA, the CDR3 is TGTGCCAGCAGCCAAGTTGGGTGGCAGATGAACACTGAAGCTTTCTTT.